Listed below are T cell receptor beta chains from one sample, sequenced in a study of tumor-infiltrating lymphocytes in localized non-small cell lung cancer. Generated by immunoSEQ multiplex PCR, the TCRdb table keeps only in-frame clones and is missing some. This repertoire shows around 9,200 clones, 65% to 85% found once; its top ten account for around 10%. Sequencing was done on a sample of uninvolved lung tissue not adjacent to the tumor. The receptors here all came from a human donor with non-small cell lung cancer. Both conserved end residues are part of each CDR3. The order of the fields is clone size, V gene, J gene, D gene, CDR3 DNA, CDR3 protein. D genes are given only for firm matches. The size of a clone is reported for some rows only, either as once, few or many, or as a class for expanded clones.

>.|TRBV6-5|TRBJ2-3|.
TGTGCCAGCAGTTTTCATATGACCCGCACAGATACGCAGTATTTT
CASSFHMTRTDTQYF
>.|TRBV5-3|TRBJ1-1|.
TGTGCCAGAAGCGAAAGCGGACACCCCACTGAAGCTTTCTTT
CARSESGHPTEAFF
>.|TRBV5-5|TRBJ2-5|.
TGTGCCAGCAGCCCGTGGGAGTTCCAAGAGACCCAGTACTTC
CASSPWEFQETQYF
>.|TRBV29-1|TRBJ2-7|.
TGCAGCGTTGTGGCTAGAGGCGAGTCCTACGAGCAGTACTTC
CSVVARGESYEQYF
>few|TRBV10-1|TRBJ1-1|.
TGCGCCAGCAGTGGGATTAGCGGTGAAGCTTTCTTT
CASSGISGEAFF
>once|TRBV5-4|TRBJ2-1|TRBD2
TGTGCCAGCAGCTTGAAGCGGGACTTCTACAATGAGCAGTTCTTC
CASSLKRDFYNEQFF
>.|TRBV15|TRBJ1-5|TRBD1
TGTGCCACCAGCAGTTTCAGGGGGGGGTCCCAGCATTTT
CATSSFRGGSQHF
>.|TRBV10-3|TRBJ2-7|TRBD2
TGTGCCATCAGTGAGTTGGCTAGCGGGAGTAACGAGCAGTACTTC
CAISELASGSNEQYF
>.|TRBV28|TRBJ2-2|.
TGTGCCAGCAGTTTTTCCACCGGGGAGCTGTTTTTT
CASSFSTGELFF
>few|TRBV6-1|TRBJ2-2|TRBD2
TGTGCCAGCAGTGAAGCGGGAGGGGTAAGGGAGCTGTTTTTT
CASSEAGGVRELFF
>.|TRBV9|TRBJ2-3|TRBD2
TGTGCCAGCAGCGTAGCTACAGCGGGAGGGCTTGGATTTGCAGATACGCAGTATTTT
CASSVATAGGLGFADTQYF
>few|TRBV7-8|TRBJ2-1|.
TGTGCCAGCAGCTTCCGTGTCGGGAGAGGGGGCAATGAGCAGTTCTTC
CASSFRVGRGGNEQFF